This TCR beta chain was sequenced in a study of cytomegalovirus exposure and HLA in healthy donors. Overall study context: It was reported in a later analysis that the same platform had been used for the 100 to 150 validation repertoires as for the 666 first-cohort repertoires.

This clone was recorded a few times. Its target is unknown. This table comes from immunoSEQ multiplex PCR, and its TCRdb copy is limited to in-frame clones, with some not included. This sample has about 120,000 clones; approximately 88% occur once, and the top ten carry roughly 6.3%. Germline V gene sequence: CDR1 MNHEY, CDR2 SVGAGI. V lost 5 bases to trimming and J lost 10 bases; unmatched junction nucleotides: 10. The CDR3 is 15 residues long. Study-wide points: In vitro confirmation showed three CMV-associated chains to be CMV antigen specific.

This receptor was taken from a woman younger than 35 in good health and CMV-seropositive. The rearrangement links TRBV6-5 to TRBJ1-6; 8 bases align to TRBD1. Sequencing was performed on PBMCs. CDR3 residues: CASSKSGQGGSPLHF. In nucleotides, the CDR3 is TGTGCCAGCAGTAAATCCGGACAGGGTGGATCACCCCTCCACTTT.